This T cell receptor (beta chain) came from a study of CD8+CD57+ T cells in acquired aplastic anemia. Study overall: The average for DNA from sorted CD4+ and CD8+ cells was 3 to 3.5 ug.

The template used for profiling TCR beta VDJ and CDR3 was genomic DNA. A single record per CDR3 protein comes from TCRdb applying MiXCR to the reads. The sample yields about 160,000 distinct CDR3 sequences, 45% to 50% seen once. The sequenced patients had an expansion of CD8+CD57+ cells seen by flow cytometry. At blood sampling, none of the patients had yet received therapy. The germline CDR1 and CDR2 sequences are SGHDN and FVKESK. Unmatched junction bases numbered 10, after V lost 4 bases and J lost 8 bases. The CDR3 spans 14 residues. This clonotype was observed at least ten times. What it binds is not known. General study findings and limits: Approximately 30 CD8+ CDR3 sequences were shared between patients and controls.

Material for sequencing was sorted CD4+, CD8+, or CD8+CD57+ T cells (not recorded which) from PBMCs. The sequence came from a human donor with aplastic anemia. The gene calls are TRBV14 and TRBJ2-7, with TRBD1 matching 8 bases. CDR3 DNA: TGTGCCAGCAGCCGGGCAGGGGGCGGTAATCAGCAGTACTTC. Protein product: CASSRAGGGNQQYF.